The source of this T cell receptor beta chain is a study of PD-L1 blockade in urothelial cancer. About the study: Prior regimens of chemotherapy numbered 0 to 3 per patient. T cell content in blood samples showed a median of around 140,000. Study-level findings and limits: Pretreatment TCR clonality in blood under the median foretold superior survival.

The method was immunoSEQ multiplex PCR; TCRdb's version includes in-frame clones alone and lacks a portion of them. The sample holds about 50,000 clones, 70% to 90% seen once. There were between 1 and 8 samples from each patient, taken pretreatment and on-treatment. To note about this clone: What it recognizes is unknown.

Trimming removed 8 bases at V and 4 bases at J, with 14 bases between. The CDR3 is 13 amino acids. Germline assignment: CDR1 LNHDA and CDR2 SQIVND (reference sequence). The chain carries TRBV19 and TRBJ1-2; D might be TRBD1 (6 bases). The receptor comes from a man in his sixties with urothelial cancer. The starting material was PBMCs, obtained around atezolizumab (anti-PD-L1) treatment. CDR3 sequence reads: CASQETGFYGYTF. The CDR3 coding sequence is TGTGCCAGTCAAGAAACAGGGTTCTATGGCTACACCTTC. The whole variable domain, filled in from reference TRBV19 and TRBJ1-2, reads DGGITQSPKYLFRKEGQNVTLSCEQNLNHDAMYWYRQDPGQGLRLIYYSQIVNDFQKGDIAEGYSVSREKKESFPLTVTSAQKNPTAFYLCASQETGFYGYTFGSGTRLTVV.